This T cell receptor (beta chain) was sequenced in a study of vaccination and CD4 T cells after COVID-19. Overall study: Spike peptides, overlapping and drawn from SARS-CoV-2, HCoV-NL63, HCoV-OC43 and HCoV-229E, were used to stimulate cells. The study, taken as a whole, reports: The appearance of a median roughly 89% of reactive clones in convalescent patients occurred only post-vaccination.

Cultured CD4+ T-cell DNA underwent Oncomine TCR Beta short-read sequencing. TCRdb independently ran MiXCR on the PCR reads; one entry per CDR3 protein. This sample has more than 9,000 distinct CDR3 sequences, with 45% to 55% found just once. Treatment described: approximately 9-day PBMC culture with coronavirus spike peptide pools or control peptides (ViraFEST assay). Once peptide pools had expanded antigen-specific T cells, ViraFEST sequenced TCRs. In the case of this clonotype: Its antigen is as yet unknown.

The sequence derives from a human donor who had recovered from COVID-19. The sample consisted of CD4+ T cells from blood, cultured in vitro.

CDR3 amino acids: CASGLVRLGTENQPQHF. CDR3 in DNA: TGTGCTAGTGGTTTGGTTCGACTCGGGACAGAAAATCAGCCCCAGCATTTT. The rearrangement joins TRBV12-5 to TRBJ1-5; 7 bases align to TRBD1. Germline V CDR1 and CDR2: LGHNT, FRNRAP. This CDR3 spans 17 amino acids. The V and J ends lost 0 bases and 4 bases, in that order; junction bases with no gene match: 9.